The 19 T cell receptor beta chains below come from one sample, sequenced in a study of blood T cells in healthy people across ages. Together with a sample-barcoded 5' primer, a J-beta primer mix was included in a second PCR lasting about 7 to 12 cycles. TCRdb recomputed calls from the 5' RACE reads with MiXCR, one row per CDR3 protein. This repertoire shows 700,000 to 950,000 distinct CDR3 sequences, roughly 47% found once; its top ten account for around a fifth. The specimen was blood. The receptors here all came from a woman aged 55-69 years in good health.

This clonotype showed up just a few times. The chain uses TRBV6-6 and TRBJ2-1; possibly TRBD1 for D (6 bases). The CDR3 spans 17 residues. Germline-derived CDR1 and CDR2 are MNHNY and SVGAGI (reference sequence). Trimming left V 2 bases short and J 2 bases short, with 16 bases between. CDR3 region: CASSYPGATPPYNEQFF. DNA of the CDR3: TGTGCCAGCAGTTACCCAGGGGCAACGCCCCCCTACAATGAGCAGTTCTTC.

This clonotype was found many times. The rearrangement joins TRBV7-6 to TRBJ2-5, with 10 bases aligning to TRBD2. Unmatched junction bases numbered 10, after V lost 5 bases and J lost 1 base. The CDR3 has 17 residues. Per the germline V gene, CDR1 is SGHVS and CDR2 is FNYEAQ. CDR3 sequence reads: CASSPTHSGGAQETQYF. The CDR3 bases are TGTGCCAGCAGCCCTACCCACAGCGGGGGGGCCCAAGAGACCCAGTACTTC. The whole variable domain, remainder taken from reference TRBV7-6 and TRBJ2-5, is GAGVSQSPRYKVTKRGQDVALRCDPISGHVSLYWYRQALGQGPEFLTYFNYEAQQDKSGLPNDRFSAERPEGSISTLTIQRTEQRDSAMYRCASSPTHSGGAQETQYFGPGTRLLVL.

This clonotype occurred a few times. The rearrangement links TRBV6-2 or TRBV6-3 to TRBJ2-7, with 11 bases lining up with TRBD1. The CDR3 loop spans 16 amino acids. The germline V gene encodes CDR1 MNHEY and CDR2 SVGEGT. Trimming took 7 bases from V and 4 from J; bases not matched to a gene: 12. CDR3 sequence reads: CASTRTTGTGGYEQYF. The CDR3 region has the DNA TGTGCCAGCACCAGAACAACCGGGACAGGGGGTTACGAGCAGTACTTC.

V and J are TRBV29-1 and TRBJ2-6, with D tentatively TRBD1 (6 bases). CDR1 and CDR2 (germline): SQVTM, ANQGSEA. The CDR3 length is 14 residues. V dropped 6 bases and J dropped 2 bases, with 11 bases sitting between them. CDR3 nucleotide sequence: TGCAGCGTGGGGGACATAGCTGGGGCCAACGTCCTGACTTTC. Protein sequence: CSVGDIAGANVLTF.

Worth noting for this clonotype: With a much larger clone just one base away, this may be a read error. The gene calls are TRBV11-2 and TRBJ2-5, with 9 bases aligning to TRBD2. Germline values: CDR1 SGHAT, CDR2 FQNNGV. This CDR3 comprises 15 residues. The ends lost 3 bases at V and 11 bases at J; junction bases unmatched: 13. The CDR3, as DNA: TGTGCCAGCAGCTTCCTAGCGGGGTCCTACAATGAGCAGTACTTC. Encoded protein: CASSFLAGSYNEQYF.

This clonotype was recorded a few times. This chain links TRBV4-2 with TRBJ2-7; 10 nucleotides match TRBD2. Germline V gene data show CDR1 as LGHNA and CDR2 as YNFKEQ. This CDR3 spans 17 amino acids. After removal of 4 bases from V and 2 bases from J, the junction contained 11 bases not matched to a gene. The CDR3 DNA follows: TGTGCCAGCAGCCCGGGAACTAGCGGGGACTCCCCCTACGAGCAGTACTTC. This sequence encodes CASSPGTSGDSPYEQYF.

Turning to this clonotype: The junction differs from germline at one of its ends, possibly a read error. V is TRBV7-2 and J is TRBJ2-1, with D perhaps given as TRBD1 or TRBD2 (6 bases each). There are 15 residues in the CDR3. Germline-derived CDR1 and CDR2 are SGHTA and FQGNSA. CDR3 nucleotide sequence: TGTGCCGGCAGCTTAGGACCGGGGGCCTACAATGAGCGGTACTTC. It codes for CAGSLGPGAYNERYF.

The chain has TRBV7-9 and TRBJ2-1; 10 bases map to TRBD2. The CDR3 loop spans 16 amino acids. The V segment lost 8 bases and the J segment 7 bases; nucleotides outside the gene matches: 14. Germline values: CDR1 SEHNR, CDR2 FQNEAQ (reference sequence). In nucleotides, the CDR3 is TGTGCCAGCTCTGGAATCGGAGCGGGAGGGGAGAATGAGCAGTTCTTC. This translates into CASSGIGAGGENEQFF.

Comment on this clonotype: A much more abundant neighbour one base away suggests this may be a read error. V gene TRBV11-1 combines with J gene TRBJ2-5, with D unresolved. In germline, CDR1 is SGHAT, CDR2 FQDESV (reference sequence). With 7 bases removed from V and 0 bases from J, the gap between germline ends came to 12 bases. The CDR3 loop spans 14 amino acids. CDR3 region: CASTWNGNQETQYF. Written as DNA, the CDR3 is TGTGCCAGCACCTGGAATGGGAACCAAGAGACCCAGTACTTC.

The CDR3 sequence is CASSPEPGETQYF. The CDR3 bases are TGTGCCAGCAGCCCGGAACCCGGGGAGACGCAGTATTTT. V gene TRBV4-2 combines with J gene TRBJ2-3; possibly TRBD2 for D (5 bases). Trimming left V 4 bases short and J 9 bases short, with 14 bases between. The CDR3 runs to 13 residues. Germline V gene lookup returns CDR1 LGHNA and CDR2 YNFKEQ.

The CDR3 protein is CASSKEVTGVYNEQFF. The DNA for the CDR3 is TGTGCCAGCAGCAAAGAGGTAACGGGGGTGTACAATGAGCAGTTCTTC. The chain joins TRBV11-2 to TRBJ2-1; a possible D gene is TRBD2 (6 bases). The CDR3 is 16 residues long. Germline V gene sequence: CDR1 SGHAT, CDR2 FQNNGV. V lost 5 bases to trimming and J lost 4 bases, with 18 bases between them.

This clonotype was picked up one time. The chain employs TRBV4-1 and TRBJ2-1; no clear D gene. Germline CDR1 reads MGHRA; CDR2 reads YSYEKL. Trimming took 0 bases from V and 4 from J, leaving 7 bases between them. The CDR3 length is 14 residues. CDR3: CASSQEPAYNEQFF. CDR3 DNA: TGCGCCAGCAGCCAAGAACCGGCATACAATGAGCAGTTCTTC.

Details on this clonotype: Its ends do not fully match the called genes, so a read error is possible. The V gene is TRBV7-7, the J gene TRBJ2-5; a weak D match, TRBD2 (7 bases). From germline, CDR1 is SSHAT and CDR2 FNYEAQ (reference sequence). This CDR3 is 14 amino acids long. This CDR3 is CASSQTGGQETQYF. In DNA, the CDR3 is TGTGCTAGCAGCCAAACGGGGGGCCAGGAGACCCAGTACTTC.

For this clonotype: At one of its ends the junction is not consistent with the germline gene, which may arise from a read error. The genes are TRBV5-1 and TRBJ2-5; D not resolved. Germline CDR1 reads SGHRS; CDR2 reads YFSETQ. The CDR3 totals 14 residues. The CDR3 here is CVSSLVGNQETQYF. In DNA form, the CDR3 reads TGCGTCAGCAGCTTGGTCGGCAATCAAGAGACCCAGTACTTC.

V is TRBV5-6 and J is TRBJ2-1; D may be TRBD1 (6 bases). Trimming removed 1 base at V and 6 bases at J, with 20 bases between. The germline gives CDR1 SGHDT, CDR2 YYEEEE. This CDR3 comprises 17 residues. CDR3 sequence (DNA): TGTGCCAGCAGCTTGAGCTTTGAGCAGGGGCTGACCAATGAGCAGTTCTTC. Translating it yields CASSLSFEQGLTNEQFF. Full variable domain (outside the CDR3, taken from reference TRBV5-6 and TRBJ2-1): DAGVTQSPTHLIKTRGQQVTLRCSPKSGHDTVSWYQQALGQGPQFIFQYYEEEERQRGNFPDRFSGHQFPNYSSELNVNALLLGDSALYLCASSLSFEQGLTNEQFFGPGTRLTVL.

At least ten counts were recorded for this clonotype. The chain carries TRBV9 and TRBJ2-5; no clear D gene. The CDR3 spans 11 residues. Looked up from germline, CDR1 is SGDLS and CDR2 is YYNGEE. V lost 5 bases to trimming and J lost 4 bases, with 6 bases between them. This CDR3 is CASSDLETQYF. As DNA, the CDR3 is TGTGCCAGCAGTGACCTAGAGACCCAGTACTTC.

The gene calls are TRBV10-2 and TRBJ2-1; TRBD2 might be the D (5 bases). The V gene's germline CDR1 is WSHSY and CDR2 SAAADI. Trimming cost V 4 bases and J 6 bases, with 16 bases left between them. The CDR3 runs 15 residues. The CDR3 DNA sequence: TGCGCCAGCAGTGCCTCGGGATTTTCGGGCAATGAGCAGTTCTTC. Translated: CASSASGFSGNEQFF.

This clonotype was seen repeatedly, ten times or more. The chain recombines TRBV7-2 with TRBJ1-2; 8 nucleotides agree with TRBD1. J was trimmed by 8 bases and V by 4 bases; bases with no gene match: 9. The CDR3 has 14 amino acids. Per germline, CDR1 SGHTA and CDR2 FQGNSA. The CDR3 here is CASSSPQGAEGYTF. DNA of the CDR3: TGTGCCAGCAGCTCACCCCAGGGGGCAGAAGGCTACACCTTC. Using reference TRBV7-2 and TRBJ1-2 for the parts outside the CDR3, the full variable domain is GAGVSQSPSNKVTEKGKDVELRCDPISGHTALYWYRQSLGQGLEFLIYFQGNSAPDKSGLPSDRFSAERTGGSVSTLTIQRTQQEDSAVYLCASSSPQGAEGYTFGSGTRLTVV.

This clonotype was detected only once. The V gene is TRBV7-2, the J gene TRBJ2-3; 7 positions agree with TRBD1. This CDR3 is built from 17 residues. Germline trimming cut 1 base from V and 0 bases from J; bases unmatched to any gene: 7. Germline V gives CDR1 SGHTA, CDR2 FQGNSA. The CDR3 is CASSLVGGQTSTDTQYF. The CDR3 DNA reads as TGTGCCAGCAGCTTAGTAGGGGGACAGACTAGCACAGATACGCAGTATTTT.